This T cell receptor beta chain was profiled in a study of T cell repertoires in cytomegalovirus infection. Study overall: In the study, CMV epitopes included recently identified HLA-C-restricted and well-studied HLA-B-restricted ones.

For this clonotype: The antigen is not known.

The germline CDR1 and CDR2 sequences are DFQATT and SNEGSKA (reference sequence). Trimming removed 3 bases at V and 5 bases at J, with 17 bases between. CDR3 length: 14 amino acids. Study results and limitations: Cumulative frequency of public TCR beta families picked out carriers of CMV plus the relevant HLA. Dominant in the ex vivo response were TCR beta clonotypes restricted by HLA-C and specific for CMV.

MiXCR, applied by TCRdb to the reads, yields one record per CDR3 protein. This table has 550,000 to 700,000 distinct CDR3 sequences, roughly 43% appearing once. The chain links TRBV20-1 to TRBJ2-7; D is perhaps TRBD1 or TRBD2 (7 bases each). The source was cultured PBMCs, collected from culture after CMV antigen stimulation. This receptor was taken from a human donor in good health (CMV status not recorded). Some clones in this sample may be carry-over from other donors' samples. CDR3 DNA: TGCAGTGCTAGCATATTACCAGGGGGGGACGAGCAGTACTTC. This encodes CSASILPGGDEQYF.